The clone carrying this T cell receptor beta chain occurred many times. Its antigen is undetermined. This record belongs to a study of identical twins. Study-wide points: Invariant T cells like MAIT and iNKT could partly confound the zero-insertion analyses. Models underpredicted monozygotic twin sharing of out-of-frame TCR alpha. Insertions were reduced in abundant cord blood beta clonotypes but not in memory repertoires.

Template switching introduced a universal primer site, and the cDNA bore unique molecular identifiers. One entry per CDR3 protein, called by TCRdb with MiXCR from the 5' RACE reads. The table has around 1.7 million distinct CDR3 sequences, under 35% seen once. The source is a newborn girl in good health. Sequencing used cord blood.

CDR3 amino acids: CASSLDPGTTQYF. CDR3 coding DNA: TGTGCCAGCAGCCTCGACCCAGGGACCACGCAGTATTTT. The chain has TRBV4-2 and TRBJ2-3; tentatively, D is TRBD1 or TRBD2 (5 bases each). Trimming cost V 4 bases and J 9 bases, with 14 bases left between them. Germline CDR1 and CDR2: LGHNA and YNFKEQ. The CDR3 runs 13 residues.